This TCR beta chain was sequenced during a study of OX40 agonist ivuxolimab in advanced cancers. Looking at the study overall: Patients were dosed intravenously with ivuxolimab at 0.01 to 10 mg/kg every 2 weeks. Whole-study results and caveats: At 0.1 to 3.0 mg/kg, CD4+ and CD8+ blood T cells expanded clonally by week 6.

Only in-frame clones appear in the TCRdb table, and some are missing; sequencing was by immunoSEQ multiplex PCR. This repertoire shows approximately 59,000 clones, 80% to 90% found once; its top ten account for approximately 3.4%. As for this clone: The antigen is undetermined.

The sequence came from an adult with an advanced solid tumor such as melanoma, head and neck, liver or kidney cancer. Sequences were derived from CD4+ or CD8+ T cells sorted from blood, sampled in a trial of the OX40 agonist ivuxolimab.

The chain's CDR3 is CASSSDSSTDTQYF. CDR3 DNA sequence: TGCGCCAGCAGCTCCGACAGTAGCACAGATACGCAGTATTTT. V and J are TRBV5-1 and TRBJ2-3; tentatively, D is TRBD1 (5 bases). Trimming stripped 3 bases from V and 0 bases from J, with 8 bases between. Germline lookup yields CDR1 SGHRS and CDR2 YFSETQ. This CDR3 region has 14 residues.